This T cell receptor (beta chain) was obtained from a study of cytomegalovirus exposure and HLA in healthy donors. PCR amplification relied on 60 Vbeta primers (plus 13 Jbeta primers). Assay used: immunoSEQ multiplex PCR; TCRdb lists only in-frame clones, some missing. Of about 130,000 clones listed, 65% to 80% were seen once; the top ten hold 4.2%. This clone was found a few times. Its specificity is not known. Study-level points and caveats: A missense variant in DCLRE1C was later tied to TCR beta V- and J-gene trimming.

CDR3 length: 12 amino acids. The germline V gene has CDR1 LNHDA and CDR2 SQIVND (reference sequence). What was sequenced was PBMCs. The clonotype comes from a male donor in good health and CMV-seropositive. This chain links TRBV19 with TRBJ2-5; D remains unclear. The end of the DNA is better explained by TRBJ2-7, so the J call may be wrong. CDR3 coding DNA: TGTGCCAGTTCTGCTTGGGGCTACGAGCAGTACTTC. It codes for CASSAWGYEQYF.